These 29 T cell receptor beta chains originate from one sample sequenced in a study of T cells in Graves' hyperthyroidism and ophthalmopathy. Researchers amplified the TCR beta CDR3 regions from RNA transcripts. The HTBI primer set was used in a first-round RT-PCR of the TCR CDR3. TCRdb analysed the multiplex PCR reads with MiXCR anew, one entry per CDR3 protein. The repertoire holds around 540,000 distinct CDR3 sequences, about 16% seen once, with approximately 30% in the top ten. Input material: blood. The receptors here all came from a woman aged 25 to 39 with Graves' ophthalmopathy.

CDR3 in amino acids: CASSPTPGLVNTQYF. The CDR3, as DNA: TGCGCCAGCAGCCCAACTCCAGGACTAGTTAATACGCAGTATTTT. The chain joins TRBV5-1 to TRBJ2-3, with 7 nucleotides matching TRBD2. The CDR3 covers 15 residues. V shed 4 bases and J 7 bases; nucleotides not matched to a gene: 12. Germline loops: CDR1 SGHRS, CDR2 YFSETQ.

Only a few counts were recorded for this clonotype. The chain employs TRBV5-8 and TRBJ2-7; tentatively, D is TRBD2 (5 bases). Between the trimmed V and J ends, which lost 4 bases and 1 base, there was a span of 12 bases. CDR1 and CDR2 (germline): SGHTS, YDEGEE. This CDR3 contains 14 residues. Written as DNA, the CDR3 is TGTGCCAGCAGCGACGGAAGAGGGTCCTACGAGCAGTACTTC. It codes for CASSDGRGSYEQYF.

This clonotype was seen only a few times. J is TRBJ2-5 and V is TRBV4-3; D is undetermined. The V end lost 1 base, the J end lost 13 bases, and 13 bases lay between the germline ends. This CDR3 region has 12 residues. The V gene's germline CDR1 is LGHNA and CDR2 YSLEER. The CDR3, as DNA: TGCGCCAGCAGCCAAGGTGGCGGATCCCCGTACTTC. As protein: CASSQGGGSPYF.

This clonotype was seen a few times. The chain combines TRBV7-9 with TRBJ2-7; the D gene is possibly TRBD1 (6 bases). V was trimmed by 7 bases and J by 4 bases, leaving 17 bases between them. The CDR3 consists of 14 residues. Germline V gene data show CDR1 as SEHNR and CDR2 as FQNEAQ (reference sequence). The CDR3, as DNA: TGTGCCAGCACCCGGGACACTCGAAGATACGAGCAGTACTTC. Amino acids: CASTRDTRRYEQYF.

This clonotype was counted many times. The chain carries TRBV2 and TRBJ1-5; no reliable D call. V shed 4 bases and J shed 5 bases, with 3 bases lying between them. The CDR3 length is 11 residues. CDR1 is SNHLY and CDR2 is FYNNEI in the germline V gene. The CDR3 sequence: CASSVDQPQHF. The CDR3 DNA sequence: TGTGCCAGCAGTGTTGATCAGCCCCAGCATTTT.

To note about this clonotype: This may come from a read error, since a much larger clone is one base off. This chain joins TRBV27 and TRBJ2-5, with a possible D match to TRBD2 (6 bases). V gave up 3 bases and J gave up 3 bases, with 17 bases separating them. The CDR3 contains 16 residues. Germline V gene data show CDR1 as MNHEY and CDR2 as SMNVEV (reference sequence). CDR3 DNA sequence: TGTGCCAGCAGTTTCCCCCCAGGGCGGGGTAAAGAGACCCAGTACTTC. Its protein is CASSFPPGRGKETQYF.

The chain carries TRBV6-2 or TRBV6-3 and TRBJ2-1, with D unresolved. The V gene's germline CDR1 is MNHEY and CDR2 SVGEGT. Deletions cut 10 bases from V and 6 bases from J, with 13 bases between. The CDR3 consists of 12 residues. CDR3 DNA: TGTGCCACAGTTACTTCCCTCAATGAGCAGTTCTTC. Translating it yields CATVTSLNEQFF.

The CDR3 is CASSPSSWEQFF. The CDR3 DNA is TGTGCCAGCAGCCCTTCTTCTTGGGAGCAGTTCTTC. This chain connects TRBV3-1 to TRBJ2-1; D gene ambiguous. Germline loops: CDR1 LGHDT, CDR2 YNNKEL (reference sequence). CDR3 length equals 12 residues. The germline V and J ends were trimmed by 4 bases and 10 bases, with 11 bases remaining between them.

The gene calls are TRBV7-9 and TRBJ1-4, with a possible D match to TRBD1 (5 bases). The germline CDR1 and CDR2 sequences are SEHNR and FQNEAQ (reference sequence). V was cut by 4 bases and J by 4 bases, with 13 bases left in between. This CDR3 is built from 15 residues. The CDR3 bases are TGTGCCAGCAGCTCTCCGACAGACCTTAATGAAAAACTGTTTTTT. Translation: CASSSPTDLNEKLFF.

The chain recombines TRBV30 with TRBJ1-5; 7 positions agree with TRBD1. Germline lookup yields CDR1 GTSNPN and CDR2 SVGIG (reference sequence). Trimming removed 2 bases from V and 1 base from J; junction bases left unmatched: 5. The CDR3 length is 15 residues. CDR3 sequence reads: CAWSPTGASNQPQHF. The CDR3 region has the DNA TGTGCCTGGAGTCCAACAGGGGCCAGCAATCAGCCCCAGCATTTT.

This clonotype was counted between two and nine times. V is TRBV6-2 or TRBV6-3 and J is TRBJ2-1; TRBD2 aligns across 13 bases. CDR3 length: 17 amino acids. Germline trimming cut 5 bases from V and 5 bases from J; bases unmatched to any gene: 9. The germline V gene has CDR1 MNHEY and CDR2 SVGEGT. CDR3 amino acids: CASSEISGTSGDNEQFF. Here the CDR3 DNA reads TGTGCCAGCAGTGAGATCTCCGGGACTAGCGGGGACAATGAGCAGTTCTTC.

As concerns this clonotype: At one boundary the junction diverges from the germline segment, which might be a read error. The genes are TRBV11-2 and TRBJ2-5; D is unresolved. Germline assignment: CDR1 SGHAT and CDR2 FQNNGV. This CDR3 is 14 amino acids long. CDR3 in amino acids: CASGLGQSWETQYF. The CDR3 DNA reads TGTGCCAGCGGCTTAGGCCAGAGCTGGGAGACCCAGTACTTC.

The chain carries TRBV28 and TRBJ2-2; 14 bases agree with TRBD2. In germline, CDR1 is MDHEN, CDR2 SYDVKM. Losses at the gene ends were 7 bases for V and 6 bases for J; bases not matched to a gene: 4. This CDR3 has 15 amino acids. CDR3 coding DNA: TGTGCCAGCACGTTGGGACTAGCGGGAGCCGGGGAGCTGTTTTTT. This sequence encodes CASTLGLAGAGELFF.

V gene TRBV4-3 combines with J gene TRBJ1-2; no definite D call. From germline, CDR1 is LGHNA and CDR2 YSLEER. The CDR3 runs 15 residues. Trimming removed 0 bases at V and 4 bases at J, with 12 bases between. This CDR3 is CASSQDRGGIYGYTF. The CDR3 nucleotides are TGCGCCAGCAGCCAAGATCGCGGCGGGATCTATGGCTACACCTTC.

The chain is built from TRBV9 and TRBJ2-7, with D uncertain. The V end lost 0 bases, the J end lost 5 bases, and 9 bases lay between the germline ends. The CDR3 has 13 amino acids. Germline V gene sequence: CDR1 SGDLS, CDR2 YYNGEE. The CDR3 here is CASSVGPTDEQYF. CDR3 sequence (DNA): TGTGCCAGCAGCGTAGGACCCACGGACGAGCAGTACTTC. Together with reference TRBV9 and TRBJ2-7, the CDR3 gives the full variable domain: DSGVTQTPKHLITATGQRVTLRCSPRSGDLSVYWYQQSLDQGLQFLIQYYNGEERAKGNILERFSAQQFPDLHSELNLSSLELGDSALYFCASSVGPTDEQYFGPGTRLTVT.

On this clonotype itself: No conserved phenylalanine or tryptophan is present at the end of the CDR3, so a read error is the likely explanation. The CDR3 protein is CSATPVVADTQYL. CDR3 DNA sequence: TGCAGTGCTACCCCCGTGGTGGCAGATACGCAGTATCTT. The V call is TRBV20-1, the J call TRBJ2-3; no firm D call. CDR1 is DFQATT, CDR2 SNEGSKA, per germline (reference sequence). The CDR3 length is 13 residues. The V and J ends lost 4 bases and 4 bases respectively, with 12 bases between them.

The chain employs TRBV20-1 and TRBJ2-7; D may match TRBD1 or TRBD2 (6 bases each). V was shortened by 3 bases and J by 6 bases, with 30 bases between the two germline ends. In germline, CDR1 is DFQATT, CDR2 SNEGSKA (reference sequence). CDR3 length: 18 amino acids. The CDR3: CSARNGQPGLRERSEQYF. The CDR3 nucleotides are TGCAGTGCTAGGAATGGACAGCCCGGACTAAGGGAAAGAAGCGAGCAGTACTTC.

This chain joins TRBV4-3 and TRBJ2-7, with 11 positions matching TRBD1. Trimming took 1 base from V and 6 from J; bases not matched to a gene: 2. CDR3 length: 14 amino acids. Germline V CDR1 and CDR2: LGHNA, YSLEER. The CDR3 nucleotides read TGCGCCAGCAGCCAAGGGACAGGGGGCCGCGAGCAGTACTTC. It encodes CASSQGTGGREQYF.

This rearrangement joins TRBV6-1 to TRBJ2-1; D tentatively fits TRBD1 or TRBD2 (5 bases each). Trimming removed 7 bases from V and 2 bases from J, with 15 bases in between. CDR3 length: 15 residues. From germline, CDR1 is MNHNS and CDR2 SASEGT. The CDR3 is CASKPPGRAYNEQFF. In nucleotides, the CDR3 is TGTGCCAGCAAACCTCCGGGACGAGCCTACAATGAGCAGTTCTTC.

This clonotype appeared many times. J is TRBJ2-1 and V is TRBV4-3; the D is unclear. Per the germline V gene, CDR1 is LGHNA and CDR2 is YSLEER. The V end was cut by 0 bases, the J end by 0 bases, with 9 bases between. This CDR3 region has 16 residues. The CDR3 loop reads CASSQDPADSYNEQFF. CDR3 in DNA: TGCGCCAGCAGCCAAGATCCGGCGGACTCCTACAATGAGCAGTTCTTC.

This clonotype was picked up many times. This chain joins TRBV19 and TRBJ2-1, with a weak D call TRBD1 (6 bases). CDR3 size: 15 residues. Trimming removed 4 bases at V and 0 bases at J, with 10 bases between. Per the germline V gene, CDR1 is LNHDA and CDR2 is SQIVND (reference sequence). CDR3 amino acids: CASSKGESSYNEQFF. For the CDR3, the DNA is TGTGCCAGTAGTAAGGGGGAAAGCTCCTACAATGAGCAGTTCTTC.

The gene calls are TRBV12-3 or TRBV12-4 and TRBJ2-3, with D unresolved. With 5 bases removed from V and 4 bases from J, the gap between germline ends came to 13 bases. This CDR3 is built from 14 residues. The CDR3 protein is CASSPGSSADTQYF. Here the CDR3 DNA reads TGTGCCAGCAGTCCAGGTTCAAGCGCAGATACGCAGTATTTT.

This clonotype has only a few counts. The rearrangement joins TRBV29-1 to TRBJ1-1; TRBD1 aligns across 7 bases. With V trimmed by 6 bases and J by 1 base, 14 bases remained unmatched. CDR1 and CDR2 from the germline V gene are SQVTM and ANQGSEA. CDR3 length: 16 amino acids. The CDR3, as DNA: TGCAGCGTCCCTACCCCCCCGGGACAGACGAACACTGAAGCTTTCTTT. Protein sequence: CSVPTPPGQTNTEAFF.

This clonotype was recorded at least ten times. The junction differs from germline at one of its ends, possibly a read error. The chain employs TRBV12-3 or TRBV12-4 and TRBJ2-3; a possible D gene is TRBD1 (9 bases). The CDR3 sequence is 16 residues long. CDR3 DNA: TGTGCCAGCAGCTTAGGATTTAGCGGGACAGGGGATACGCAGTATTTT. This gives the protein CASSLGFSGTGDTQYF.

This rearrangement joins TRBV24-1 to TRBJ2-3; 11 bases align to TRBD1. Germline lookup yields CDR1 KGHDR and CDR2 SFDVKD. The J segment lost 3 bases and the V segment lost 0 bases, leaving 4 bases of the junction unmatched. This CDR3 has 17 residues. CDR3 DNA sequence: TGTGCCACCAGTGATTTGCCCCGGGACAGGGGGACAGATACGCAGTATTTT. Translating it yields CATSDLPRDRGTDTQYF.

This clonotype showed up many times. CDR3: CSASPSSYNEQFF. Written as DNA, the CDR3 is TGCAGTGCTAGCCCTAGCTCCTACAATGAGCAGTTCTTC. This chain connects TRBV20-1 to TRBJ2-1; D unresolved. From germline, CDR1 is DFQATT and CDR2 SNEGSKA (reference sequence). V lost 3 bases and J lost 0, with 6 bases in between. This CDR3 comprises 13 residues.

This clonotype has at least ten counts. The chain combines TRBV28 with TRBJ2-7; TRBD1 matches 8 bases. V gave up 7 bases and J gave up 2 bases; unmatched junction bases: 7. Germline V gives CDR1 MDHEN, CDR2 SYDVKM. The CDR3 has 14 amino acids. The CDR3 region has the DNA TGTGCCAGCACCCTCACAGGGGGAACCTACGAGCAGTACTTC. This translates into CASTLTGGTYEQYF.

Turning to this clonotype: A read error may account for a junction end that differs from germline. The rearrangement uses TRBV12-3 or TRBV12-4 and TRBJ2-7, with D possibly TRBD2 on 5 matching bases. The length of the CDR3 is 13 residues. As DNA, the CDR3 is TGCGCCAGCGGCCACCTTGGGCGCTACGAGCAGTACTTC. Translated, it gives CASGHLGRYEQYF.

This clonotype occurred a few times. This chain joins TRBV7-8 and TRBJ2-7; TRBD1 is a possible D gene (6 bases). CDR3 size: 13 residues. The V and J ends lost 3 bases and 6 bases respectively, with 12 bases between them. Germline V gene sequence: CDR1 SGHVS, CDR2 FQNEAQ. CDR3 nucleotides: TGTGCCAGCAGCTTTAATACAGGGAGCGAGCAGTACTTC. This encodes CASSFNTGSEQYF.